This T cell receptor (beta chain) originates from a study of persistence of HIV-infected CD4 T cells. The libraries were made with immunoSEQ version 4 in survey mode. The repertoire was sequenced with immunoSEQ multiplex PCR; TCRdb's copy has only in-frame clones and lacks some. The sample holds tens of thousands of clones, about 88% seen once. This nonspecific control used anti-CD3/anti-CD28 bead stimulation of CD4+ T cells. Responding CD4+ T cells were sorted by upregulation of both CD40 ligand and CD69. A roughly 20-hour stimulation of CD8-depleted PBMCs used anti-CD28/CD49d costimulation, CD40-blocking antibody and enfuvirtide. On this clone: Its matching antigen is unknown.

The CDR3 extends over 11 amino acids. V was cut by 7 bases and J by 4 bases, with 8 bases left in between. The germline V gene has CDR1 SGDLS and CDR2 YYNGEE. Broader study findings: CMV- and Gag-responding cells had lower TCRbeta richness than CD3/CD28-responding cells. Within sorted populations, more oligoclonal TCRs accompanied more oligoclonal proviruses. Antigen-responding cells were enriched for degenerate expanded CDR3beta sequences.

This material consisted of CD4+ T cells sorted from PBMCs after roughly 20-hour stimulation, taken from a patient who received antiretroviral therapy. V and J are TRBV9 and TRBJ1-2; TRBD1 is a possible D gene (5 bases). The receptor comes from an adult woman with HIV who was CMV-seropositive. CDR3: CASGGGYGYTF. CDR3 nucleotide sequence: TGTGCCAGCGGCGGGGGCTATGGCTACACCTTC.